This TCR beta chain came from a study of T cell responses to AZD1222 COVID-19 vaccine (dated by TCRdb to the early 2020s). Broadly, across the study: A total of 230 to 250 trial participants underwent TCR sequencing, of whom 200 to 220 had received two doses of AZD1222 and around 25 had received two doses of the MenACWY control vaccine. Trial participants were enrolled by age into subgroups of 18-55, 56-69 and 70-plus years, and around 150, 28 and 57 TCR-sequenced participants, respectively, were included in these subgroups.

The CDR3 regions of human TCRbeta chains were analyzed by immunosequencing. Turning to the authors' computational methods: TCRs in the repertoires were matched against a reference library of SARS-CoV-2-specific TCRs that had been generated with the MIRA antigen-specificity platform. Breadth meant the fraction of unique TCRs that were SARS-CoV-2-associated, whereas depth meant the fraction of total T cells that were SARS-CoV-2-associated. Using the MIRA data, each spike-specific TCR was assigned both to the spike region to which the TCR was reactive and to a CD4 or CD8 class. Log10-transformed breadth and depth values were compared by one-way ANOVA with Sidak's multiple comparisons tests. TCRdb holds this immuneACCESS table with in-frame rearrangements only. Some clones are missing; in checked studies, unresolved V genes explain under half, and the rest has no known cause. V, J and clone size are those of that table, while D and trimming were read from the DNA. This sample holds some 150,000 clones; roughly nine tenths were observed only once. The biggest ten clones account for roughly 1.5% of the sample.

Overall study outcomes, separate from this receptor: In the small 56-69-year group, the increase in depth fell short of significance, most likely because of low power. Spike-specific TCR breadth and depth rose significantly after two AZD1222 doses compared with day 0 and with MenACWY recipients. Reportedly, close to half of the unique spike-specific TCRs recognized epitopes lying outside the regions that are mutated in the B.1.351 and B.1.1.7 variants. Only a handful of AZD1222 recipients were SARS-CoV-2 seropositive at baseline, limiting conclusions about previously exposed vaccinees. Participants were mostly white British and included more females than males, and it was suggested by the authors that clonal diversity may have been underestimated. The whole spike protein was spanned by vaccine-associated CD4 TCRs, and dominant responses were seen in regions 160-218 and 743-854. Because no day 14 peak-response samples were available, repertoires were characterized only after the peak T cell response.

As to this clone: Its target antigen remains unknown. No base quality information exists; no much larger clone differs at one position.

According to the study, the label for this sample's time point signals: about 28 days (+/-7) after the second vaccine dose. AZD1222 recipients whose second dose came at about 4 weeks and those whose second dose came at about 12 weeks were combined into one group, since spike-specific TCR depth and breadth did not differ between the two schedules. The vaccinee samples were drawn from two UK trials, COV001 and COV002, one of which was a single-blind randomized controlled phase 2/3 trial testing AZD1222 (ChAdOx1 nCoV-19) in healthy adults. Trial participant PBMC samples were collected at day 0 and day 28 after the second dose for TCRbeta chain sequencing. The receptor was isolated from an adult who received the AZD1222 COVID-19 vaccine. Sequences were derived from peripheral blood, sampled 28 days after the second AZD1222 dose.

The CDR3: CSVQNSANTEAFF. The DNA sequence is as follows: TGCAGCGTCCAAAATTCGGCGAACACTGAAGCTTTCTTT. The chain is encoded by TRBV29-1 joined to TRBJ1-1; no D gene is confidently identified. Trimming at the junction amounts to 6 bases on V and 1 base on J, and the germline ends lie 12 bases apart. From a lookup of the germline V gene, CDR1 and CDR2 are SQVTM and ANQGSEA. The cysteine opens and the phenylalanine closes a CDR3 of 13 amino acids. Here the CDR3 DNA is all that survives: 39 bases in frame from base 1.